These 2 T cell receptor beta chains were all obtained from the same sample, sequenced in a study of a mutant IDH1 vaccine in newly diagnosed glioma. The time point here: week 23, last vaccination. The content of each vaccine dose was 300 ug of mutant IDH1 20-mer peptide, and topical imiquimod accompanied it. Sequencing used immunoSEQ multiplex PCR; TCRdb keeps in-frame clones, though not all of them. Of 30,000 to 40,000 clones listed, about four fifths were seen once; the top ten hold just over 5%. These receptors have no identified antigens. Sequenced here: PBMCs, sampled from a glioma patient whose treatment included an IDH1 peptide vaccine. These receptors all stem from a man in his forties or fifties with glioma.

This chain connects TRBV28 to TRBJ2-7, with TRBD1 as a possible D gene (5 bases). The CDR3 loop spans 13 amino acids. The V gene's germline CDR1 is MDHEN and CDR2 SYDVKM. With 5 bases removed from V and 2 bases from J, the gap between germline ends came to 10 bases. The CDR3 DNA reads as TGTGCCAGCAGTAATACAGGTCCCTACGAGCAGTACTTC. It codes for CASSNTGPYEQYF. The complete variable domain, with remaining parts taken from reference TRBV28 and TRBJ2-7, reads DVKVTQSSRYLVKRTGEKVFLECVQDMDHENMFWYRQDPGLGLRLIYFSYDVKMKEKGDIPEGYSVSREKKERFSLILESASTNQTSMYLCASSNTGPYEQYFGPGTRLTVT.

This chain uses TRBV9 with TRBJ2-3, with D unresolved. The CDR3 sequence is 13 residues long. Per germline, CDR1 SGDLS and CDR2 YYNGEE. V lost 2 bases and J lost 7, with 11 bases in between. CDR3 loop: CASSVSVLHTQYF. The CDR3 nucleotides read TGTGCCAGCAGCGTTTCGGTTCTGCATACGCAGTATTTT.